This T cell receptor (beta chain) comes out of a study of OX40 agonist ivuxolimab in advanced cancers. A note on this clone: The antigen is undetermined.

Findings of the study overall: The authors also found low normalized T-cell clonal expansion in some nonresponders. Antigens targeted by the expanded peripheral T cells were not determined.

Trimming left V 5 bases short and J 1 base short, with 8 bases between. The CDR3 totals 14 residues. Germline loops: CDR1 MDHEN, CDR2 SYDVKM. The assay was immunoSEQ multiplex PCR, and TCRdb's table has in-frame clones only and misses some. This table holds about 130,000 clones, 90% to 95% found once. This chain joins TRBV28 and TRBJ2-2, with D unresolved. The receptor comes from an adult with an advanced solid tumor such as melanoma, head and neck, liver or kidney cancer. The sample was CD4+ or CD8+ T cells sorted from blood, taken in a trial of the OX40 agonist ivuxolimab. As DNA, the CDR3 is TGTGCCAGCAGTACCCCTAGGAACACCGGGGAGCTGTTTTTT. Encoded protein: CASSTPRNTGELFF.